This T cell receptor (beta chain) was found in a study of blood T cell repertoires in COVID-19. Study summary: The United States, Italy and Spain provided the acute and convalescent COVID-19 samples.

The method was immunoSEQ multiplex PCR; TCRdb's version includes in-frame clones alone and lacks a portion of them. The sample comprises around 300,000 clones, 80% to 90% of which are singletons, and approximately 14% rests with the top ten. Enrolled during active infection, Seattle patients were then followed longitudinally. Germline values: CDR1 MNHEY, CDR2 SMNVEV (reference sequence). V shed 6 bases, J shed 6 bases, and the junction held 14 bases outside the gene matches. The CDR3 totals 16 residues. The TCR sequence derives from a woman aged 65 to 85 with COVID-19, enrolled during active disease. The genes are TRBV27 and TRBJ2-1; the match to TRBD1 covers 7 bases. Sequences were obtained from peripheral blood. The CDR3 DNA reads TGTGCCAGCAGATTTCTAATACAGGGGTTTGGCAATGAGCAGTTCTTC. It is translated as CASRFLIQGFGNEQFF.